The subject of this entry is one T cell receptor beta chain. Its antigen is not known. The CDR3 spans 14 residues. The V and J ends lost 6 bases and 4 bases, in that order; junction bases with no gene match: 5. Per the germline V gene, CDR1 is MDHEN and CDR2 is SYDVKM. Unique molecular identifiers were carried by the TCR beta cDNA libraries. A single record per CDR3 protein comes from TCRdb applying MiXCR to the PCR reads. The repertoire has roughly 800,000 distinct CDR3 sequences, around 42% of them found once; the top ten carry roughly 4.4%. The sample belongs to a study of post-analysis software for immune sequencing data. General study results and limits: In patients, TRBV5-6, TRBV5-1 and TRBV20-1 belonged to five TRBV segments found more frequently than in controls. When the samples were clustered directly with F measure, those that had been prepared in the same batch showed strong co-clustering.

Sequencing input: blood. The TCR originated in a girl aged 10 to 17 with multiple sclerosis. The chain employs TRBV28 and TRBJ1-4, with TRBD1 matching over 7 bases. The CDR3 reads CASRTGMGNEKLFF. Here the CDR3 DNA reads TGTGCCAGCAGGACAGGGATGGGTAATGAAAAACTGTTTTTT.